This T cell receptor (beta chain) was identified in a study of memory CD4+ T cells and cytomegalovirus serostatus. The overall study: This sample comes from healthy Belgian adults, about 10 CMV seropositive, approximately 25 seronegative.

General study points: The CMV-associated TCR signature appears largely within the CD4+ memory repertoire.

CDR3 length equals 14 residues. Looked up from germline, CDR1 is SGHRS and CDR2 is YFSETQ. After removal of 7 bases from V and 4 bases from J, the junction contained 10 bases not matched to a gene. In the study's own analysis: After removing out-of-frame reads, approximately 2 million distinct TCRbeta sequences remained. The table came from immunoSEQ multiplex PCR; TCRdb's copy has only in-frame clones and leaves some out. V and J calls plus clone size are reproduced from that table; the DNA served to infer D and trimming. The table has fewer than 40,000 clones, 79% seen once; the top ten hold 5.3%. This clone was recorded only once. No antigen is known for it. The sort gate was single viable CD3+CD4+CD8-CD45RO+ cells for memory CD4+ T cells.

Specimen: memory CD4+ T cells from blood. This receptor was obtained from an adult in good health and CMV-seropositive. V and J are TRBV5-1 and TRBJ1-2; 7 bases align to TRBD1. CDR3 in amino acids: CASGLRPGGYGYTF. CDR3 coding DNA: TGCGCCAGCGGTCTCAGACCAGGGGGCTATGGCTACACCTTC.